A single T cell receptor beta chain is shown here with its context. The antigen remains unidentified. The sample holds other DNA sequences that translate to the same CDR3. Per the authors' pipeline: Filtering of immunoSEQ junctional sequences could not match full-length read filtering. Method: immunoSEQ multiplex PCR; TCRdb's copy keeps in-frame clones and lacks some. V, J and clone size were drawn from that table, and D and trimming were deduced from the DNA. The table includes about 2.1 million clones, around 93% detected once. The data derive from a study of shared clonotypes between healthy human individuals. General study results and limits: Relative to their counterparts shared across all four donors, non-shared clonotypes exhibited diminished generation probabilities. The sampled material consisted only of blood, and tissue repertoires are likely to differ. The naive CD4 repertoires of a few donors were compared, and around 5.1% of clonotypes were shared.

Terminally differentiated effector memory CD45RA+ cells were excluded by CCR7 positive selection of CD45RO-negative cells. The V end was cut by 0 bases, the J end by 5 bases, with 12 bases between. The CDR3 consists of 14 residues. Germline V lookup: CDR1 SGHRS, CDR2 YFSETQ. The sample consisted of naive CD8+ T cells from PBMCs. The source of this sequence is a man younger than 35 in good health. Some clones in this sample may be carry-over from other donors' samples. The chain joins TRBV5-1 to TRBJ2-7, with D possibly called TRBD1 or TRBD2 (6 bases each). The CDR3 is CASSLEGGLHEQYF. CDR3 DNA: TGCGCCAGCAGCTTGGAGGGGGGACTCCACGAGCAGTACTTC.